Sequencing of this T cell receptor (beta chain) was carried out in a study of long-term antiretroviral therapy in people with HIV. Study-wide findings and caveats: Upon ART, diversity increased but remained lower than transplant donor controls. Sampling of blood ran from the mid-2000s to the late 2010s, and older ART regimens were possibly in use.

Every sample had about 0.9-10 million cryopreserved PBMC in it before DNA extraction. The CDR3 runs 14 residues. J lost 3 bases, V lost 3 bases, and 5 bases had no gene match. Germline CDR1 and CDR2: MNHNS and SASEGT. As regards this clone: Its antigen remains unidentified.

With survey level as its setting, the immunoSEQ assay was v3.0. Researchers set sequencing to target roughly 40,000-55,000 T-cell genomes per sample. Sequenced by immunoSEQ multiplex PCR; TCRdb stores in-frame clones only, minus some. The sample includes roughly 30,000 clones, approximately 85% of them seen just once. Sequencing was performed on unsorted PBMCs, taken 0.8 years before starting antiretroviral therapy. The chain is built from TRBV6-1 and TRBJ2-7; TRBD1 aligns across 7 bases. The clonotype was recovered from a young man with HIV. DNA for the CDR3: TGTGCCAGCAGTGAGTGGGACAGCTACTACGAGCAGTACTTC. It codes for CASSEWDSYYEQYF.